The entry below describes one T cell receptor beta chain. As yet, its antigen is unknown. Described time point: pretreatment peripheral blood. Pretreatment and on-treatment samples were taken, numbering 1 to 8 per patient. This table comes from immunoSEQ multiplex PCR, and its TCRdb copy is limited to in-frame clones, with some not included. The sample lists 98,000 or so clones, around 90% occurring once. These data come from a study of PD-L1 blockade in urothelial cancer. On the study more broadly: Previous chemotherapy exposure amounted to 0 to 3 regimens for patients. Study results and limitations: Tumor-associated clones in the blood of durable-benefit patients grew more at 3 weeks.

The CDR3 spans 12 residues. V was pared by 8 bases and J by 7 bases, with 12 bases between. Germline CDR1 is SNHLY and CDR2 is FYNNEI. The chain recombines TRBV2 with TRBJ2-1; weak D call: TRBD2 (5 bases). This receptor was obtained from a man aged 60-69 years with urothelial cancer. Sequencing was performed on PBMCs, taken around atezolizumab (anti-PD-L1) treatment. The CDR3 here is CASDSGSNEQFF. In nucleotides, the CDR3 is TGTGCCAGCGATAGTGGGAGTAATGAGCAGTTCTTC.